The sequence of this T cell receptor (beta chain) was determined in a study of a mutant IDH1 vaccine in newly diagnosed glioma. Study as a whole: Patients were pretreated with radiotherapy, temozolomide, or both, mostly both.

The protocol was immunoSEQ multiplex PCR, while the TCRdb copy is restricted to in-frame clones and leaves out a portion. Of about 51,000 clones listed, 65% to 80% are singletons. Germline V gene data show CDR1 as SGDLS and CDR2 as YYNGEE. V shed 5 bases and J shed 7 bases, with 18 bases lying between them. The CDR3 spans 15 residues. The time point is: baseline, week 1 (first vaccination visit). The treatment is: pre-vaccination baseline after standard-of-care therapy. The sequenced sample was PBMCs, obtained from a glioma patient treated with radiotherapy, temozolomide or both. This sequence was found in a woman aged 40 to 50 with glioma. This rearrangement joins TRBV9 to TRBJ1-4, with D possibly TRBD1 on 6 matching bases. CDR3 DNA: TGTGCCAGCAGTGAGGGGGTGAGGGGGGCTGAAAAACTGTTTTTT. It yields the protein CASSEGVRGAEKLFF.